The entry that follows covers one T cell receptor beta chain sequence. The V gene lost 3 bases and the J gene lost 2 bases, with 4 bases spanning the gap. This CDR3 has 13 amino acids. The germline V gene encodes CDR1 SGHNT and CDR2 YENEEA. This specimen comes from a study of radiotherapy plus CTLA-4 blockade in lung cancer. TCRdb's copy holds only in-frame clones and misses some; the assay was immunoSEQ multiplex PCR. The data show about 25,000 clones, 71% seen once. The sequencing used peripheral blood, collected from a patient treated with radiotherapy plus ipilimumab. The chain carries TRBV11-3 and TRBJ2-2; D is ambiguous. This TCR derives from a human donor with non-small cell lung cancer whose response to radiotherapy plus ipilimumab could not be evaluated. The chain's CDR3 is CASSLANTGELFF. In DNA form, the CDR3 reads TGTGCCAGCAGCTTGGCAAACACCGGGGAGCTGTTTTTT.